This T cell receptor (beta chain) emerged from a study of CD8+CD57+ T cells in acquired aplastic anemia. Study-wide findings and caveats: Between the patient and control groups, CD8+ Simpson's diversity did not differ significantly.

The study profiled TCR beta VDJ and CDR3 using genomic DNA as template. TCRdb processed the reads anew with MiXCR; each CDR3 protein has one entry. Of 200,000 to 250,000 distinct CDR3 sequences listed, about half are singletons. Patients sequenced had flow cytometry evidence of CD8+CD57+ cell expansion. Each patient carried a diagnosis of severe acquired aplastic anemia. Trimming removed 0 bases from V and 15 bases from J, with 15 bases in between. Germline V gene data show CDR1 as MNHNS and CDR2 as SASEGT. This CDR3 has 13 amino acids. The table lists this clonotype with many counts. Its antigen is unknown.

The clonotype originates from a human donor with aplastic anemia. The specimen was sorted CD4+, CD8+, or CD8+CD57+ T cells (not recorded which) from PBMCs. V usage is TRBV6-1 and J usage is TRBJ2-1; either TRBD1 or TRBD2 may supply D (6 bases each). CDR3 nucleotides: TGTGCCAGCAGTGAAGCGGTAGAGGGGGAGGTGTTCTTC. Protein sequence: CASSEAVEGEVFF.